These 5 T cell receptor beta chains were sequenced from one sample in a study of T-cell memory formation after mild COVID-19. MiXCR, run by TCRdb on the 5' RACE reads, gives a single entry per CDR3 protein. The table shows some 150,000 distinct CDR3 sequences, with over 15% occurring only once. Sequencing was performed on PBMCs or a T cell subset sorted from them (not recorded which). Every receptor here comes from an adult woman who had mild COVID-19 (a few samples of this study predate the infection). Cell type and time point are not known.

This clonotype has only a few counts. J is TRBJ2-3 and V is TRBV2; no clear D. Germline CDR1 is SNHLY and CDR2 is FYNNEI. The CDR3 consists of 14 residues. V was trimmed by 5 bases and J by 1 base, leaving 10 bases between them. CDR3 in amino acids: CASSLRDRTDTQYF. CDR3 DNA sequence: TGTGCCAGCAGTCTCAGAGACCGCACAGATACGCAGTATTTT.

The rearrangement joins TRBV12-3 or TRBV12-4 to TRBJ2-2; TRBD1 agrees at 7 bases. The CDR3 sequence is 16 residues long. V was clipped by 6 bases and J by 7 bases; unmatched bases: 14. This CDR3 reads CASSLGTARTGGELFF. The CDR3 nucleotides read TGTGCCAGCAGCCTGGGGACAGCCCGAACGGGCGGGGAGCTGTTTTTT.

This clonotype came up a few times. V usage is TRBV19 and J usage is TRBJ1-2, with TRBD1 matching 7 bases. Germline lookup yields CDR1 LNHDA and CDR2 SQIVND (reference sequence). This CDR3 comprises 16 residues. V shed 4 bases, J shed 4 bases, and the junction held 12 bases outside the gene matches. This CDR3 is CASSSIADRQGYGYTF. The CDR3 DNA reads as TGTGCCAGTAGTAGCATCGCCGACCGACAGGGCTATGGCTACACCTTC.

The V gene is TRBV20-1, the J gene TRBJ1-2; no clear D gene. The germline V gene has CDR1 DFQATT and CDR2 SNEGSKA (reference sequence). Deletions cut 0 bases from V and 8 bases from J, with 10 bases between. The CDR3 has 12 amino acids. The CDR3 loop is CSARDAADGYTF. DNA of the CDR3: TGCAGTGCTAGAGACGCGGCAGACGGCTACACCTTC.

This clonotype has only a few counts. The chain carries TRBV12-3 or TRBV12-4 and TRBJ2-5; the D call may be TRBD1 or TRBD2 (7 bases each). The CDR3 is made up of 15 amino acids. V lost 1 base and J 5 bases, leaving 14 bases between the germline ends. CDR3 DNA sequence: TGTGCCAGCAGTTTAGAGGGGGCGCGGGGGGAGACCCAGTACTTC. Its translation is CASSLEGARGETQYF.